These 2 T cell receptor beta chains came from one sample sequenced in a study of HIV-infected patients and healthy controls. Roughly three months, about 14 weeks, into antiretroviral therapy, follow-up blood was collected. Whole blood was used without fractionation, so all unsorted peripheral T cells were included. Alpha and beta constant-region primers primed reverse transcription of around 500 ng RNA. Alpha and beta chain libraries were made separately by chain-specific third strand synthesis with multiplexing indices. TCRdb re-called the 5' RACE reads through MiXCR, storing one row per CDR3 protein. The sample carries about 8,600 distinct CDR3 sequences, about 8.4% recorded once. Here the sequenced sample was blood, taken during antiretroviral therapy. Receptors originate from an adult with HIV infection.

This clonotype has just a few counts. The chain joins TRBV29-1 to TRBJ1-1; D uncertain. V was trimmed by 5 bases and J by 6 bases, leaving 7 bases between them. There are 10 residues in the CDR3. Germline CDR1 and CDR2: SQVTM and ANQGSEA. The CDR3 DNA reads TGCAGCGTTTTCGTGCCTGAAGCTTTCTTT. As protein: CSVFVPEAFF.

This rearrangement joins TRBV29-1 to TRBJ1-1; TRBD1 aligns across 10 bases. Germline CDR1 reads SQVTM; CDR2 reads ANQGSEA. This CDR3 is built from 13 residues. V gave up 6 bases and J gave up 4 bases; unmatched junction bases: 5. This chain's CDR3 is CSVTGGGGTEAFF. CDR3 DNA sequence: TGCAGCGTGACAGGGGGCGGAGGCACTGAAGCTTTCTTT.